Listed below are T cell receptor beta chains from one sample, sequenced in a study of blood T cell repertoires in COVID-19. The table came from immunoSEQ multiplex PCR; TCRdb's copy has only in-frame clones and leaves some out. The top ten clones hold around 8% of a sample with over 450,000 clones, around nine tenths of them seen once. The source material was peripheral blood. Receptor source: a woman aged 50 to 60 with COVID-19, enrolled during active disease. CDR3s leave out the opening cysteine and the closing phenylalanine or tryptophan.

j_gene	v_gene	len	CDR3aa
TRBJ1-4	TRBV6-6	11	ASSYRRGEKLF
TRBJ2-2	TRBV30	11	AWSGTSRGELF
TRBJ1-5	TRBV5-1	13	ASSPGQFGNQPQH
TRBJ1-1	TRBV19	14	ASSMIPGQGPTEAF
TRBJ1-2	TRBV4-1	12	ASSQEAGALGYT
TRBJ2-7	TRBV19	11	ASSFTGVHEQY
TRBJ1-5	TRBV3-1/TRBV3-2	13	ASSPNPGRNQPQH
TRBJ1-2	TRBV20-1	11	SASGQTDVGYT
TRBJ2-3	TRBV5-1	9	ASSLLDTQY
TRBJ1-5	TRBV30	11	AWSGGFNQPQH
TRBJ2-1	TRBV18	13	ASSPEGVPYNEQF
TRBJ1-1	TRBV29-1	10	SVDPSGVEAF
TRBJ1-2	TRBV13	12	ASTSGLPTYGYT
TRBJ2-1	TRBV19	11	ASSIGRVNEQF
TRBJ1-1	TRBV5-1	13	ASSLGDDRAAEAF
TRBJ2-3	TRBV5-6	14	ASSGTSGALGDTQY